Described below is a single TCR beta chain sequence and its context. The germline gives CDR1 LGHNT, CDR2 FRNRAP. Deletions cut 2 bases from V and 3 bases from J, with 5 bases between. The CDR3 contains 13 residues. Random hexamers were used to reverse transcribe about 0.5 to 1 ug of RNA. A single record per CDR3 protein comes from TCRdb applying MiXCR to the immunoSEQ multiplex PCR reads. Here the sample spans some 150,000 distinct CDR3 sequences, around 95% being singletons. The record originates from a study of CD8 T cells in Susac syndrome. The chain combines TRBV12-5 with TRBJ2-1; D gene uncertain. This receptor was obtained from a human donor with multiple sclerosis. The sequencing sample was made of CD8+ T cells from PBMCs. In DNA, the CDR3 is TGTGCTAGTGGTTTGAGTGTCTACAATGAGCAGTTCTTC. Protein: CASGLSVYNEQFF.